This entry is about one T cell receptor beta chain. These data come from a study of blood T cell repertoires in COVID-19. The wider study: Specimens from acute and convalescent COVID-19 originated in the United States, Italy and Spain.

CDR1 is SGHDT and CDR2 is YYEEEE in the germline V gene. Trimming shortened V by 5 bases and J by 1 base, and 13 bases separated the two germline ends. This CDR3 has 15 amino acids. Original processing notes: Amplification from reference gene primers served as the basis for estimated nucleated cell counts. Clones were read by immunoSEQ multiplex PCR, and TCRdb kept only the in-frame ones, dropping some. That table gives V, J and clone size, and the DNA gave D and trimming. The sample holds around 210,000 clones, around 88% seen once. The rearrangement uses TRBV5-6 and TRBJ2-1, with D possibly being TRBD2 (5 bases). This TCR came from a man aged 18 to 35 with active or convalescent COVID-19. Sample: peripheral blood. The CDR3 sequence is CASRLMGRSYNEQFF. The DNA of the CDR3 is TGTGCCAGCAGACTGATGGGGAGATCCTACAATGAGCAGTTCTTC.